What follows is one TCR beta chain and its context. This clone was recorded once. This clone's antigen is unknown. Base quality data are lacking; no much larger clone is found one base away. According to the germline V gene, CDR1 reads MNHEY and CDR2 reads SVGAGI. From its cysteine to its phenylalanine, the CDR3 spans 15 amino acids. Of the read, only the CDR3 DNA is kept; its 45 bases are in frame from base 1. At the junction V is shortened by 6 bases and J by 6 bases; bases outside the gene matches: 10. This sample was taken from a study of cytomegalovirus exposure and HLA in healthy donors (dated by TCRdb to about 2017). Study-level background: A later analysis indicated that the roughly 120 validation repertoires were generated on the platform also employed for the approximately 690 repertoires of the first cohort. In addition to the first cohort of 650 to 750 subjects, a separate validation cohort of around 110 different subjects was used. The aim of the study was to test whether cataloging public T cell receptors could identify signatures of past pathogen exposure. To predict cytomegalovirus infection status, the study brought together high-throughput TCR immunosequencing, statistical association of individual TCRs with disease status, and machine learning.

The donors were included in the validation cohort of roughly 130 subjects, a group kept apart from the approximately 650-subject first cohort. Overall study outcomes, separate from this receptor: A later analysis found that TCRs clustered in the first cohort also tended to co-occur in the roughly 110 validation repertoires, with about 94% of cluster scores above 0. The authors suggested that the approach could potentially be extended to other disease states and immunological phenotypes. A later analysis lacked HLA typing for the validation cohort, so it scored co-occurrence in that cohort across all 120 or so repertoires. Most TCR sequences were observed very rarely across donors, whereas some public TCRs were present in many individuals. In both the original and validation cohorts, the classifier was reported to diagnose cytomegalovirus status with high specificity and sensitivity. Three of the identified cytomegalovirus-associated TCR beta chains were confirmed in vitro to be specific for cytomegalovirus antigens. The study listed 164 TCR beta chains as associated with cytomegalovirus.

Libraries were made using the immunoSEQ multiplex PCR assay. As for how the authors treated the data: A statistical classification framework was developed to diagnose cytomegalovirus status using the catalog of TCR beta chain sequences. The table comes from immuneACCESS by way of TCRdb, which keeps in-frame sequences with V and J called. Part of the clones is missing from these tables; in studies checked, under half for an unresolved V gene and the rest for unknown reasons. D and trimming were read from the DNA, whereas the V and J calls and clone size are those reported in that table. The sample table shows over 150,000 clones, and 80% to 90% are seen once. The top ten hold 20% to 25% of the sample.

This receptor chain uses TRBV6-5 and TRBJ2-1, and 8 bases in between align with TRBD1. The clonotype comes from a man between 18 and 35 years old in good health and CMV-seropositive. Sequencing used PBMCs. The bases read TGTGCCAGCAGGGAACAGGGGGGCAGAGGCAATGAGCAGTTCTTC. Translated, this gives CASREQGGRGNEQFF.